This is a list of T cell receptor beta chains from one sample in a study of radiation and T cells in renal cell carcinoma. Data came from immunoSEQ multiplex PCR; TCRdb stores just in-frame clones and leaves some out. Among roughly 100,000 clones listed, roughly four fifths were seen once. Specimen: blood, collected from a patient whose treatment included radiotherapy and nephrectomy. All receptors come from a man in his 60s with renal cell carcinoma. Each CDR3 is given with its conserved first and last residue. The D gene is left open where the match is weak. The size field is filled for only some rows; it gives once, few, many or a size class.

>TRBJ1-2|NA|TRBV28|14|few
CASSPRTLGYGYTF
TGTGCCAGCAGCCCGAGGACACTTGGCTATGGCTACACCTTC
>TRBJ2-5|TRBD2|TRBV5-1|17|NA
CASRPQGGLAADGTQYF
TGCGCCAGCCGACCTCAGGGGGGACTAGCGGCCGACGGGACCCAGTACTTC
>TRBJ1-3|NA|TRBV2|14|NA
CASYQTSSGNTIYF
TGTGCCAGCTATCAGACGAGCTCTGGAAACACCATATATTTT
>TRBJ2-2|TRBD2|TRBV11-3|14|NA
CASTAGGNTGELFF
TGTGCCAGCACAGCGGGAGGGAACACCGGGGAGCTGTTTTTT
>TRBJ1-1|TRBD1|TRBV6-5|15|NA
CASSYSGQVAAEAFF
TGTGCCAGCAGTTACTCTGGACAGGTCGCGGCTGAAGCTTTCTTT
>TRBJ2-5|NA|TRBV7-7|14|NA
CASSLVGVGETQYF
TGTGCCAGCAGCTTAGTAGGGGTGGGAGAGACCCAGTACTTC
>TRBJ2-3|NA|TRBV19|13|once
CASMGDSTDTQYF
TGTGCCAGTATGGGAGATAGCACAGATACGCAGTATTTT
>TRBJ2-7|TRBD2|TRBV11-2|16|NA
CASSLGSAGGTYEQYF
TGTGCCAGCAGCTTAGGCTCCGCGGGAGGGACCTACGAGCAGTACTTC
>TRBJ2-7|TRBD1|TRBV4-1|15|NA
CASSHPGQGNYEQYF
TGCGCCAGCAGCCACCCGGGACAGGGGAACTACGAGCAGTACTTC
>TRBJ1-2|TRBD1|TRBV10-2|13|NA
CASRDRGLGGYTF
TGCGCCAGCAGGGACAGGGGGCTCGGTGGCTACACCTTC
>TRBJ2-3|NA|TRBV2|14|NA
CASSESPTSRTQYF
TGTGCCAGCAGTGAAAGCCCGACTTCCCGGACGCAGTATTTT
>TRBJ2-2|TRBD2|TRBV5-6|17|NA
CASSPPPSGTNTGELFF
TGTGCCAGCAGCCCCCCCCCTAGCGGGACGAACACCGGGGAGCTGTTTTTT
>TRBJ2-5|NA|TRBV5-1|11|few
CASSLKETQYF
TGCGCCAGCAGCTTAAAAGAGACCCAGTACTTC
>TRBJ1-4|NA|TRBV7-9|15|NA
CASSPRTASGEKLFF
TGTGCCAGCAGCCCTAGGACAGCGAGCGGAGAAAAACTGTTTTTT
>TRBJ1-2|NA|TRBV13|14|NA
CASSRDGFDDGYTF
TGTGCCAGCAGCCGGGACGGATTTGATGATGGCTACACCTTC
>TRBJ1-1|NA|TRBV18|17|few
CASSPGIAESMNTEAFF
TGTGCCAGCTCACCGGGAATCGCGGAGTCTATGAACACTGAAGCTTTCTTT
>TRBJ1-3|NA|TRBV5-1|14|NA
CASSLGVSGNTIYF
TGCGCCAGCAGCTTGGGGGTCTCTGGAAACACCATATATTTT
>TRBJ2-3|TRBD1|TRBV6-1|16|NA
CASSEALGQGTDTQYF
TGTGCCAGCAGTGAAGCGCTAGGACAGGGGACAGATACGCAGTATTTT
>TRBJ2-1|TRBD2|TRBV11-3|19|NA
CASSPSPIGAGGSYNEQFF
TGTGCCAGCAGCCCCTCCCCCATTGGAGCGGGAGGCTCCTACAATGAGCAGTTCTTC
>TRBJ1-2|NA|TRBV28|15|once
CASSLATGLFYGYTF
TGTGCCAGCAGCTTGGCTACAGGCCTCTTCTATGGCTACACCTTC
>TRBJ2-6|NA|TRBV2|16|NA
CASRYPGGVEANVLTF
TGTGCCAGCAGGTATCCCGGAGGGGTGGAAGCCAACGTCCTGACTTTC
>TRBJ2-7|NA|TRBV27|14|NA
CASSSYRDHYEQYF
TGTGCCAGCAGTTCCTACAGGGACCACTACGAGCAGTACTTC
>TRBJ2-1|TRBD2|TRBV6-6|16|NA
CASSYPPSGRGNEQFF
TGTGCCAGCAGTTACCCCCCTAGCGGGAGGGGAAATGAGCAGTTCTTC
>TRBJ1-5|TRBD1|TRBV4-1|15|once
CASSQRGTENQPQHF
TGCGCCAGCAGCCAACGAGGGACAGAGAATCAGCCCCAGCATTTT
>TRBJ2-5|NA|TRBV7-2|15|NA
CASSLVEGVSETQYF
TGTGCCAGCAGCTTAGTGGAGGGAGTCTCAGAGACCCAGTACTTC
>TRBJ1-1|TRBD1|TRBV7-2|13|NA
CASSLRQGTEAFF
TGTGCCAGCAGCTTAAGACAGGGAACTGAAGCTTTCTTT
>TRBJ2-1|TRBD2|TRBV19|17|NA
CASSIAGGTSGNNEQFF
TGTGCCAGTAGTATAGCGGGGGGGACTAGCGGTAACAATGAGCAGTTCTTC
>TRBJ2-6|TRBD1|TRBV9|15|NA
CASSAWDSPSNVLTF
TGTGCCAGCAGCGCTTGGGACAGCCCTTCCAACGTCCTGACTTTC
>TRBJ2-7|NA|TRBV20-1|11|NA
CSARGSLVEYF
TGCAGTGCTAGAGGATCATTAGTTGAGTACTTC
>TRBJ1-1|NA|TRBV7-3|14|NA
CASSQTGMNTEAFF
TGTGCCAGCAGTCAAACAGGGATGAACACTGAAGCTTTCTTT
>TRBJ2-7|NA|TRBV28|15|NA
CASKALGGAPYEQYF
TGTGCCAGCAAAGCGCTGGGGGGGGCCCCCTACGAGCAGTACTTC
>TRBJ2-2|NA|TRBV27|13|NA
CASRQGRTGELFF
TGTGCCAGCAGACAGGGGAGGACCGGGGAGCTGTTTTTT
>TRBJ2-5|NA|TRBV10-3|17|NA
CAISESQVGSRQETQYF
TGTGCCATCAGTGAGTCTCAGGTTGGGAGCCGGCAAGAGACCCAGTACTTC
>TRBJ2-7|NA|TRBV11-2|15|NA
CASSLWEGARWEQYF
TGTGCCAGCAGCTTGTGGGAGGGGGCGAGGTGGGAGCAGTACTTC
>TRBJ2-2|TRBD1|TRBV30|13|NA
CAWSVQGNGELFF
TGTGCCTGGAGTGTACAGGGGAACGGGGAGCTGTTTTTT
>TRBJ1-2|NA|TRBV9|11|NA
CASSLSYGYTF
TGTGCCAGCAGCCTCTCCTATGGCTACACCTTC
>TRBJ1-1|TRBD1|TRBV6-5|15|NA
CASSYSWDRNTEAFF
TGTGCCAGCAGTTACTCCTGGGACAGGAACACTGAAGCTTTCTTT
>TRBJ1-1|NA|TRBV6-5|13|few
CASIRGRGAEAFF
TGTGCCAGCATTAGGGGGAGAGGAGCTGAAGCTTTCTTT
>TRBJ1-1|NA|TRBV27|13|NA
CASSLGRSFGVFF
TGTGCCAGCAGTTTGGGCCGGAGCTTCGGGGTTTTCTTT
>TRBJ1-1|NA|TRBV6-1|17|NA
CASSEASEDPMNTEAFF
TGTGCCAGCAGTGAAGCCAGTGAGGACCCCATGAACACTGAAGCTTTCTTT
>TRBJ2-3|NA|TRBV4-1|16|NA
CASSRTTGTGTDTQYF
TGCGCCAGCAGCCGGACTACAGGGACCGGCACAGATACGCAGTATTTT
>TRBJ1-1|NA|TRBV5-8|13|NA
CASSFLGRTEAFF
TGTGCCAGCAGCTTTCTGGGTCGCACTGAAGCTTTCTTT
>TRBJ1-1|TRBD1|TRBV11-2|15|NA
CASSSGQGLNTEAFF
TGTGCCAGCAGCTCGGGACAGGGCTTGAACACTGAAGCTTTCTTT
>TRBJ2-7|TRBD1|TRBV18|15|NA
CASSQGTGDSYEQYF
TGTGCCAGCTCCCAGGGGACAGGGGATTCCTACGAGCAGTACTTC
>TRBJ2-7|NA|TRBV7-6|14|NA
CASSLGTTYEEQYF
TGTGCCAGCAGCTTGGGCACAACCTACGAAGAGCAGTACTTC
>TRBJ1-6|NA|TRBV5-1|14|NA
CASPPPGSNSPLHF
TGCGCCAGCCCCCCCCCGGGGTCCAATTCACCCCTCCACTTT
>TRBJ2-7|NA|TRBV11-2|14|NA
CASSLQVEVYEQYF
TGTGCCAGCAGCTTACAGGTGGAGGTCTACGAGCAGTACTTC
>TRBJ2-5|TRBD1|TRBV9|14|NA
CASSATGGRETQYF
TGTGCCAGCAGCGCGACAGGGGGCCGTGAGACCCAGTACTTC
>TRBJ1-3|TRBD1|TRBV5-1|14|once
CASSWDRDGNTIYF
TGCGCCAGCTCCTGGGACAGGGATGGAAACACCATATATTTT
>TRBJ2-7|TRBD1|TRBV6-4|13|NA
CASRGQGDYEQYF
TGTGCCAGCAGGGGACAGGGGGACTACGAGCAGTACTTC
>TRBJ2-7|TRBD2|TRBV27|15|NA
CASSLSGGSMYEQYF
TGTGCCAGCAGTTTATCTGGCGGGAGTATGTACGAGCAGTACTTC
>TRBJ1-1|NA|TRBV6-5|15|NA
CASSYRTQGLGEAFF
TGTGCCAGCAGTTACAGGACACAGGGTTTGGGTGAAGCTTTCTTT
>TRBJ2-7|NA|TRBV5-1|15|NA
CASSLSPATRGEQYF
TGCGCCAGCAGCTTGTCCCCGGCCACAAGGGGCGAGCAGTACTTC
>TRBJ2-1|NA|TRBV7-3|15|NA
CASSLGRQPSNEQFF
TGTGCCAGCAGCTTAGGCCGACAGCCATCTAATGAGCAGTTCTTC
>TRBJ2-7|NA|TRBV7-8|15|NA
CASSPLASRPYEQYF
TGTGCCAGCAGCCCCCTAGCTTCCCGGCCTTACGAGCAGTACTTC
>TRBJ2-7|NA|TRBV21-1|19|NA
CASSSQATSGSLGTYEQYF
TGTGCCAGCAGCTCCCAGGCCACTAGCGGGAGTTTGGGGACCTACGAGCAGTACTTC
>TRBJ1-2|NA|TRBV27|13|NA
CASGYRANYGYTF
TGTGCCAGCGGCTACAGGGCTAACTATGGCTACACCTTC
>TRBJ1-5|TRBD1|TRBV19|15|once
CASTRQGAGNQPQHF
TGTGCCAGTACTAGACAGGGGGCAGGCAATCAGCCCCAGCATTTT
>TRBJ2-7|TRBD1|TRBV29-1|13|NA
CSVTGTGSYEQYF
TGCAGCGTCACCGGGACAGGGAGCTACGAGCAGTACTTC